Each of the 5 T cell receptor beta chains below was sequenced from the same sample in a study of tumor and adjacent non-tumor tissue in lung cancer. TCRbeta libraries were built with three rounds of nested PCR, modified from ARM-PCR. TCRdb reanalysed the multiplex PCR reads using MiXCR and keeps one entry per CDR3 protein. This sample has approximately 77,000 distinct CDR3 sequences, with 80% to 90% found just once. No cell sorting was done before RNA was extracted from the tissue. This non-tumor lung sample came from over 3 cm beyond the tumor edge. The sample was distant non-tumor lung tissue. All receptors derive from a man aged 55 to 70 with non-small cell lung cancer.

A note on this clonotype: The junction departs from germline at one end; a sequencing error may be responsible. DNA for the CDR3: TGTGCCAGCAATGAAGACAGGGGCGACACTGAACCTATCTTT. It translates to CASNEDRGDTEPIF. The J gene is TRBJ1-1, the V gene TRBV6-1; 8 nucleotides agree with TRBD1. The CDR3 extends over 14 amino acids. Germline V gene lookup returns CDR1 MNHNS and CDR2 SASEGT.

As to this clonotype: Compared with germline, one end of the junction differs, possibly owing to a read error. The chain combines TRBV20-1 with TRBJ2-3; D perhaps matches TRBD2 (5 bases). The germline gives CDR1 DFQATT, CDR2 SNEGSKA (reference sequence). CDR3 length: 14 amino acids. As DNA, the CDR3 is TGCAATGCTAGCCCGGATTCAGGCACAGATACGGAGTATTTT. The encoded protein is CNASPDSGTDTEYF.

A remark on this clonotype: One end of the junction fails to match germline, which may point to a read error. The rearrangement links TRBV5-5 to TRBJ2-3; weak D call: TRBD1 (6 bases). The CDR3 contains 15 residues. Germline V gives CDR1 SGHKS, CDR2 YYEKEE (reference sequence). CDR3 region: CASSHAWTRTDTPYF. The CDR3 DNA sequence: TGTGCCAGCAGCCACGCGTGGACAAGGACAGATACGCCGTATTTT.

As to this clonotype: At one boundary the junction diverges from the germline segment, which might be a read error. The chain recombines TRBV6-2 or TRBV6-3 with TRBJ1-1; D ambiguous. In germline, CDR1 is MNHEY, CDR2 SVGEGT. The CDR3 runs to 14 residues. CDR3 sequence (DNA): TGTGTCAGCAGTTACCCCTACGGGAGCAACGAAGCTTACTTT. It is translated as CVSSYPYGSNEAYF.

This clonotype has more than one count but fewer than ten. This may be a read error: a much more frequent sequence differs by one nucleotide. The gene calls are TRBV12-3 or TRBV12-4 and TRBJ2-7; D uncertain. The CDR3 runs to 14 residues. V lost 5 bases to trimming and J lost 2 bases, with 13 bases between them. The DNA of the CDR3 is TGTGCCAGCAGTCGGATAGGGATTACCTACGAGCAGTACTTC. Its protein product is CASSRIGITYEQYF.